A single sample is the source of the 17 T cell receptor beta chains below, sequenced in a study of blood T cell repertoires in COVID-19. Profiling relied on immunoSEQ multiplex PCR, and the TCRdb table lists in-frame clones only, not all of them. The sample records approximately 47,000 clones, approximately 80% being singletons. The sample was peripheral blood. The origin of the receptors is a man aged 60-69 years with acute or convalescent COVID-19.

The count of this clone is one. The chain uses TRBV29-1 and TRBJ2-2, with 10 bases matching TRBD1. The germline CDR1 and CDR2 sequences are SQVTM and ANQGSEA. The CDR3 is 14 residues long. V lost 4 bases to trimming and J lost 7 bases; unmatched junction nucleotides: 6. CDR3 in DNA: TGCAGCGTTGTACTGGACAGGGGGAGCGGGGAGCTGTTTTTT. Protein sequence: CSVVLDRGSGELFF.

The chain is built from TRBV28 and TRBJ1-2; the D gene is possibly TRBD1 (5 bases). The CDR3 sequence is 16 residues long. Germline V gene sequence: CDR1 MDHEN, CDR2 SYDVKM. V shed 5 bases and J shed 8 bases, with 24 bases lying between them. The chain's CDR3 is CASSPPAVDTGRGYTF. The CDR3 DNA reads TGTGCCAGCAGTCCCCCCGCGGTGGACACCGGGAGAGGCTACACCTTC.

This clone has only one observation. This chain joins TRBV10-3 and TRBJ2-5; 8 nucleotides line up with TRBD1. The CDR3 is made up of 14 amino acids. Germline trimming cut 3 bases from V and 5 bases from J; bases unmatched to any gene: 5. Germline V gene lookup returns CDR1 ENHRY and CDR2 SYGVKD. For the CDR3, the DNA is TGTGCCATCAGTGAACGGACAGGGCTGGAGACCCAGTACTTC. Protein: CAISERTGLETQYF.

The sample holds one count of this clone. The chain combines TRBV19 with TRBJ2-7; 7 positions match TRBD1. The germline gives CDR1 LNHDA, CDR2 SQIVND (reference sequence). This CDR3 has 15 residues. The J segment lost 0 bases and the V segment lost 5 bases, leaving 7 bases of the junction unmatched. CDR3 in amino acids: CASSLRDSSSYEQYF. DNA for the CDR3: TGTGCCAGTAGTCTCCGGGACAGTAGCTCCTACGAGCAGTACTTC. Together with reference TRBV19 and TRBJ2-7, the CDR3 gives the full variable domain: DGGITQSPKYLFRKEGQNVTLSCEQNLNHDAMYWYRQDPGQGLRLIYYSQIVNDFQKGDIAEGYSVSREKKESFPLTVTSAQKNPTAFYLCASSLRDSSSYEQYFGPGTRLTVT.

CDR3 bases: TGCGCCAGCAGCTTGGAAGGAGGGTACAATGAAAAACTGTTTTTT. Translated, it gives CASSLEGGYNEKLFF. The chain uses TRBV5-1 and TRBJ1-4, with D unclear. CDR1 is SGHRS and CDR2 is YFSETQ in the germline V gene. Trimming left V 0 bases short and J 5 bases short, with 11 bases between. This CDR3 is built from 15 residues.

The chain uses TRBV29-1 and TRBJ2-3; a weak D match, TRBD2 (5 bases). The V gene lost 6 bases and the J gene lost 0 bases, with 16 bases spanning the gap. This CDR3 is 15 amino acids long. In germline, CDR1 is SQVTM, CDR2 ANQGSEA. The CDR3, as DNA: TGCAGCGTGAGGGTAGGCACTTCTAGCACAGATACGCAGTATTTT. This sequence encodes CSVRVGTSSTDTQYF.

The chain is built from TRBV27 and TRBJ2-7, with 9 nucleotides matching TRBD1. The CDR3 has 13 residues. CDR1 MNHEY and CDR2 SMNVEV come from the germline V gene (reference sequence). J gave up 2 bases and V 9 bases, and 5 bases lay outside the gene matches. In DNA, the CDR3 is TGTGCCAGTAGGACAGGGGTGACCTACGAGCAGTACTTC. Its protein is CASRTGVTYEQYF.

DNA for the CDR3: TGTGCCAGCAGCTTAGGGGTGGGCAAAATGAACACTGAAGCTTTCTTT. Its protein is CASSLGVGKMNTEAFF. The chain combines TRBV7-8 with TRBJ1-1; no firm D call. CDR1 and CDR2 from the germline V gene are SGHVS and FQNEAQ. Trimming took off 1 base at V and 0 bases at J, with 12 bases between the two ends. This CDR3 region has 16 residues.

The chain uses TRBV6-5 and TRBJ2-3, with D hard to call. The CDR3 spans 15 residues. CDR1 and CDR2 (germline): MNHEY, SVGAGI. Deletions cut 7 bases from V and 0 bases from J, with 14 bases between. The CDR3 coding sequence is TGTGCCAGCACCCCGGGTTGGATGAGCACAGATACGCAGTATTTT. Protein: CASTPGWMSTDTQYF.

The chain uses TRBV30 and TRBJ1-1, with 8 bases aligning to TRBD1. The V gene's germline CDR1 is GTSNPN and CDR2 SVGIG (reference sequence). The CDR3 extends over 14 amino acids. The junction had 9 bases not matched to a gene; V was cut back by 5 bases and J by 4 bases. The CDR3 sequence is CAWGEDRVGTEAFF. The CDR3 DNA is TGTGCCTGGGGAGAGGACAGGGTGGGCACTGAAGCTTTCTTT.

This clone has just one count. The chain has TRBV18 and TRBJ1-2, with D possibly matching TRBD1 (5 bases). Trimming cost V 3 bases and J 1 base, with 15 bases left between them. The CDR3 length is 16 residues. Germline values: CDR1 KGHSH, CDR2 LQKENI. CDR3 DNA sequence: TGTGCCAGCTCACCCTGGGCTTGGCAGGGTAACTATGGCTACACCTTC. Protein: CASSPWAWQGNYGYTF. Drawing the rest from reference TRBV18 and TRBJ1-2, the complete variable domain is NAGVMQNPRHLVRRRGQEARLRCSPMKGHSHVYWYRQLPEEGLKFMVYLQKENIIDESGMPKERFSAEFPKEGPSILRIQQVVRGDSAAYFCASSPWAWQGNYGYTFGSGTRLTVV.

V gene TRBV28 combines with J gene TRBJ2-5; D perhaps matches TRBD2 (5 bases). Germline values: CDR1 MDHEN, CDR2 SYDVKM. The CDR3 loop spans 13 amino acids. Trimming pared 8 bases from V and 4 bases from J, leaving 14 bases between. The DNA for the CDR3 is TGTGCCAGCCGCCTAGGAGGAGGAGAGACCCAGTACTTC. It translates to CASRLGGGETQYF.

This clone was observed a few times. The chain carries TRBV10-3 and TRBJ1-2, with 7 positions matching TRBD1. J was trimmed by 7 bases and V by 6 bases; bases with no gene match: 11. Germline V lookup: CDR1 ENHRY, CDR2 SYGVKD. The CDR3 is 14 residues long. CDR3 in amino acids: CAISRDREGGGYTF. Here the CDR3 DNA reads TGTGCCATCAGCCGAGACAGGGAAGGAGGTGGCTACACCTTC.

The rearrangement joins TRBV14 to TRBJ1-1, with 7 bases matching TRBD1. The J segment lost 7 bases and the V segment lost 2 bases, leaving 1 base of the junction unmatched. This CDR3 region has 12 residues. The V gene's germline CDR1 is SGHDN and CDR2 FVKESK. In DNA form, the CDR3 reads TGTGCCAGCAGCCAAAACAGGGGTGAAGCTTTCTTT. Protein: CASSQNRGEAFF. The full variable domain, rest sourced from reference TRBV14 and TRBJ1-1, is EAGVTQFPSHSVIEKGQTVTLRCDPISGHDNLYWYRRVMGKEIKFLLHFVKESKQDESGMPNNRFLAERTGGTYSTLKVQPAELEDSGVYFCASSQNRGEAFFGQGTRLTVV.

This clone has only one observation. The chain carries TRBV29-1 and TRBJ2-1; D is possibly TRBD2 (6 bases). Germline loops: CDR1 SQVTM, CDR2 ANQGSEA. V lost 8 bases, J lost 4 bases, and 18 bases lay in between. This CDR3 has 14 residues. In DNA, the CDR3 is TGCAGCTTCCGCTTGGGGCGGGGATACAATGAGCAGTTCTTC. This codes for CSFRLGRGYNEQFF.

The rearrangement uses TRBV7-3 and TRBJ2-5, with D unclear. The CDR3 extends over 14 amino acids. From germline, CDR1 is SGHTA and CDR2 FQGTGA. Trimming stripped 5 bases from V and 4 bases from J, with 14 bases between. This chain's CDR3 is CASSQGGGTETQYF. The CDR3 DNA is TGTGCCAGCAGCCAAGGTGGCGGCACAGAGACCCAGTACTTC. The variable domain in full, completed from reference TRBV7-3 and TRBJ2-5, reads GAGVSQTPSNKVTEKGKYVELRCDPISGHTALYWYRQSLGQGPEFLIYFQGTGAADDSGLPNDRFFAVRPEGSVSTLKIQRTERGDSAVYLCASSQGGGTETQYFGPGTRLLVL.

This chain uses TRBV28 with TRBJ1-2; D is undetermined. The CDR3 contains 12 residues. V gave up 7 bases and J gave up 8 bases, with 14 bases separating them. The germline V gene encodes CDR1 MDHEN and CDR2 SYDVKM. In DNA, the CDR3 is TGTGCCAGCAACTTTAACCCGGGAGGCTACACCTTC. Protein product: CASNFNPGGYTF.